Each of the 22 T cell receptor beta chains below was sequenced from the same sample in a study of cytomegalovirus exposure and HLA in healthy donors. With 60 Vbeta and 13 Jbeta primers, the PCR was carried out. Repertoires were generated with immunoSEQ multiplex PCR, while TCRdb's copy carries only in-frame clones and drops some. The top ten hold roughly 1.3% of the sample, which has some 130,000 clones, 55% to 80% seen once. What was sequenced was PBMCs. The receptors derive from a middle-aged woman in good health and CMV-seronegative.

This clone occurred once. This sequence joins TRBV7-2 and TRBJ1-5; D is perhaps TRBD1 (6 bases). CDR1 and CDR2 from the germline V gene are SGHTA and FQGNSA. This CDR3 region has 17 residues. The germline V and J ends were trimmed by 0 bases and 2 bases, with 14 bases remaining between them. CDR3 DNA sequence: TGTGCCAGCAGCTTAGCGGGCGGGGGCTGGGGCAATCAGCCCCAGCATTTT. This sequence encodes CASSLAGGGWGNQPQHF.

The gene calls are TRBV13 and TRBJ1-3; no firm D call. CDR1 and CDR2 (germline): PRHDT, FYEKMQ (reference sequence). The CDR3 runs to 12 residues. The ends were cut back, 8 bases at V and 2 bases at J, with 7 bases in the middle. CDR3 in amino acids: CASGLPGNTIYF. For the CDR3, the DNA is TGTGCCAGCGGGCTGCCTGGAAACACCATATATTTT.

In this sample, this clone turned up once. The rearrangement links TRBV7-6 to TRBJ2-3, with 11 bases fitting TRBD1. Trimming removed 2 bases from V and 3 bases from J; junction bases left unmatched: 4. The CDR3 is 16 residues long. Per germline, CDR1 SGHVS and CDR2 FNYEAQ. The CDR3 region has the DNA TGTGCCAGCAGCTTAACCGGGACAGGGGGGACAGATACGCAGTATTTT. Translation gives CASSLTGTGGTDTQYF.

This clone was counted between two and nine times. V usage is TRBV4-3 and J usage is TRBJ2-1; 7 positions agree with TRBD2. The CDR3 has 15 residues. CDR1 is LGHNA and CDR2 is YSLEER in the germline V gene. The J segment lost 2 bases and the V segment lost 0 bases, leaving 1 base of the junction unmatched. The CDR3 is CASSQDRGAYNEQFF. In DNA, the CDR3 is TGCGCCAGCAGCCAAGACCGGGGGGCCTACAATGAGCAGTTCTTC.

The chain uses TRBV9 and TRBJ2-3; 9 bases are a match to TRBD2. CDR3 length equals 16 residues. The V segment lost 5 bases and the J segment 2 bases; nucleotides outside the gene matches: 9. In germline, CDR1 is SGDLS, CDR2 YYNGEE. CDR3 amino acids: CASSASGGRYTDTQYF. The CDR3 nucleotides read TGTGCCAGCAGTGCAAGCGGGGGGCGGTACACAGATACGCAGTATTTT.

This clone was found a few times. The CDR3 bases are TGCGCCAGCAGCCCTCCCGGGACAATGAACACTGAAGCTTTCTTT. It encodes CASSPPGTMNTEAFF. The chain recombines TRBV5-1 with TRBJ1-1; D possibly corresponds to TRBD1 (6 bases). Per the germline V gene, CDR1 is SGHRS and CDR2 is YFSETQ. V gave up 4 bases and J gave up 0 bases, with 13 bases separating them. There are 15 residues in the CDR3.

This clone occurred once. V usage is TRBV5-1 and J usage is TRBJ1-2, with no clear D. Between the trimmed V and J ends, which lost 6 bases and 5 bases, there was a span of 14 bases. Germline values: CDR1 SGHRS, CDR2 YFSETQ. The CDR3 is 13 residues long. The CDR3 DNA sequence: TGCGCCAGCACCCGAGAGCCTTCGTATGGCTACACCTTC. Translation gives CASTREPSYGYTF.

This chain uses TRBV6-1 with TRBJ1-2; D may be TRBD1 (5 bases). Germline CDR1 and CDR2: MNHNS and SASEGT. This CDR3 spans 13 amino acids. The ends were cut back, 6 bases at V and 3 bases at J, with 11 bases in the middle. The CDR3 here is CASRETDDYGYTF. The CDR3 DNA reads TGTGCCAGCAGAGAGACAGACGACTATGGCTACACCTTC.

The chain carries TRBV4-2 and TRBJ2-1, with TRBD2 identical over 9 bases. CDR3 size: 17 residues. Germline lookup yields CDR1 LGHNA and CDR2 YNFKEQ. With 0 bases clipped from V and 4 bases from J, the junction kept 7 bases outside the gene matches. This chain's CDR3 is CASSQDAGGVRYNEQFF. The CDR3 DNA is TGTGCCAGCAGCCAAGATGCGGGGGGGGTACGGTACAATGAGCAGTTCTTC.

The genes are TRBV9 and TRBJ2-2; possibly TRBD1 for D (7 bases). V was trimmed by 7 bases and J by 1 base, leaving 17 bases between them. Germline CDR1 SGDLS, CDR2 YYNGEE. The CDR3 contains 16 residues. The CDR3 loop reads CASGQGRTGNTGELFF. The CDR3 DNA reads as TGTGCCAGCGGTCAGGGGAGGACAGGGAACACCGGGGAGCTGTTTTTT. The whole variable domain, remainder taken from reference TRBV9 and TRBJ2-2, is DSGVTQTPKHLITATGQRVTLRCSPRSGDLSVYWYQQSLDQGLQFLIQYYNGEERAKGNILERFSAQQFPDLHSELNLSSLELGDSALYFCASGQGRTGNTGELFFGEGSRLTVL.

The chain couples TRBV10-1 to TRBJ1-6; TRBD1 aligns across 9 bases. This CDR3 comprises 17 residues. The V segment lost 6 bases and the J segment 4 bases; nucleotides outside the gene matches: 10. CDR1 is WNHNN, CDR2 SYGVQD, per germline (reference sequence). The CDR3 region has the DNA TGCGCCAGCAGGGGGGTGGACAGGGGCCTTTATAATTCACCCCTCCACTTT. It specifies CASRGVDRGLYNSPLHF.

The rearrangement joins TRBV14 to TRBJ1-5; D remains ambiguous. The germline V gene encodes CDR1 SGHDN and CDR2 FVKESK. This CDR3 spans 13 amino acids. V dropped 0 bases and J dropped 5 bases, with 5 bases sitting between them. The CDR3 loop is CASSQDEDQPQHF. CDR3 nucleotides: TGTGCCAGCAGCCAAGACGAGGATCAGCCCCAGCATTTT.

The chain has TRBV12-5 and TRBJ2-5, with 9 bases that match TRBD2. V shed 5 bases and J 5 bases; nucleotides not matched to a gene: 15. This CDR3 has 17 amino acids. Germline V gene lookup returns CDR1 LGHNT and CDR2 FRNRAP. This CDR3 reads CASGRRALRGGMETQYF. DNA of the CDR3: TGTGCTAGTGGTCGCCGCGCTTTGCGGGGGGGCATGGAGACCCAGTACTTC. Combining the CDR3 with reference TRBV12-5 and TRBJ2-5 gives the whole variable domain DARVTQTPRHKVTEMGQEVTMRCQPILGHNTVFWYRQTMMQGLELLAYFRNRAPLDDSGMPKDRFSAEMPDATLATLKIQPSEPRDSAVYFCASGRRALRGGMETQYFGPGTRLLVL.

This clone occurred once. The V call is TRBV6-1, the J call TRBJ1-2; 8 nucleotides match TRBD1. Germline CDR1 is MNHNS and CDR2 is SASEGT. J lost 5 bases, V lost 1 base, and 0 bases had no gene match. CDR3 length: 13 residues. CDR3 coding DNA: TGTGCCAGCAGTGAAGGACAGGGGTATGGCTACACCTTC. The encoded protein is CASSEGQGYGYTF.

In this sample, this clone turned up a few times. The chain links TRBV5-6 to TRBJ2-7; possibly TRBD2 for D (6 bases). CDR1 and CDR2 (germline): SGHDT, YYEEEE. This CDR3 contains 14 residues. V lost 3 bases and J lost 5, with 15 bases in between. Here the CDR3 DNA reads TGTGCCAGCAGCTCACCGGGACTCAGAGACGAGCAGTACGTC. It is translated as CASSSPGLRDEQYV.

This chain uses TRBV5-1 with TRBJ2-5; tentative D call: TRBD1 (7 bases). Trimming removed 2 bases at V and 4 bases at J, with 15 bases between. Germline CDR1 and CDR2: SGHRS and YFSETQ. The CDR3 has 15 amino acids. The CDR3 DNA reads TGCGCCAGCAGCTTAGAGGGCCAGGGGGGAGAGACCCAGTACTTC. Translated, it gives CASSLEGQGGETQYF.

This clone showed up just a few times. CDR3 sequence (DNA): TGTGCCAGCAGTGAATACGTCAGGGTTTACGAGCAGTACTTC. Translated: CASSEYVRVYEQYF. The chain carries TRBV6-1 and TRBJ2-7; a possible D gene is TRBD1 (5 bases). CDR1 is MNHNS, CDR2 SASEGT, per germline. The CDR3 is 14 residues long. Trimming cost V 2 bases and J 4 bases, with 12 bases left between them.

The chain links TRBV15 to TRBJ1-1, with 7 bases aligning to TRBD1. The V gene end was trimmed by 0 bases and the J gene end by 8 bases; junction bases not matched to a gene: 6. The CDR3 sequence is 14 residues long. Germline V CDR1 and CDR2: LNHNV, YYDKDF (reference sequence). The CDR3: CATSRDKLDREAFF. The DNA of the CDR3 is TGTGCCACCAGCAGAGATAAGCTGGACAGGGAAGCTTTCTTT.

This chain uses TRBV28 with TRBJ1-4; a weak D match, TRBD1 (5 bases). CDR1 is MDHEN and CDR2 is SYDVKM in the germline V gene. The ends were cut back, 5 bases at V and 5 bases at J, with 24 bases in the middle. The CDR3 is made up of 18 amino acids. The CDR3 bases are TGTGCCAGCAGTCCCGACAGATGGGGGGTCCGAAGGAATGAAAAACTGTTTTTT. This codes for CASSPDRWGVRRNEKLFF.

V gene TRBV7-8 combines with J gene TRBJ1-1; D is unresolved. Germline lookup yields CDR1 SGHVS and CDR2 FQNEAQ. V was cut by 5 bases and J by 5 bases, with 15 bases left in between. The CDR3 extends over 14 amino acids. DNA of the CDR3: TGTGCCAGCAGCCCAACCTCAGCCGGGACTGAAGCTTTCTTT. This codes for CASSPTSAGTEAFF.

Details on this clone: Other DNA sequences in this specimen translate into the identical CDR3. CDR3 nucleotide sequence: TGTGCCAGCAGCTTGGTAGGGGCTGATACGCAGTATTTT. This codes for CASSLVGADTQYF. The chain carries TRBV7-9 and TRBJ2-3, with D perhaps TRBD1 (5 bases). V was clipped by 3 bases and J by 6 bases, with 10 bases between them. The CDR3 spans 13 residues. CDR1 and CDR2 from the germline V gene are SEHNR and FQNEAQ (reference sequence).

The V gene is TRBV28, the J gene TRBJ1-2; TRBD1 might be the D (5 bases). The CDR3 contains 14 residues. From germline, CDR1 is MDHEN and CDR2 SYDVKM. With 6 bases removed from V and 3 bases from J, the gap between germline ends came to 14 bases. Here the CDR3 reads CASRGGGYDYGYTF. In nucleotides, the CDR3 is TGTGCCAGCAGGGGTGGGGGGTATGACTATGGCTACACCTTC.